This TCR beta chain was sequenced for a study of cytomegalovirus exposure and HLA in healthy donors. Turning to the study itself: A later analysis reported the same platform for the 95 to 150 validation repertoires and the roughly 700 first-cohort repertoires. Broader study findings: The finding came from a later analysis; first-cohort TCR clusters tended to co-occur in the 90 to 150 validation repertoires. Among TCR beta chains, those listed as cytomegalovirus-associated numbered approximately 150.

Clones were read by immunoSEQ multiplex PCR, and TCRdb kept only the in-frame ones, dropping some. The sample holds fewer than 350,000 clones, roughly 88% seen once. Trimming removed 5 bases from V and 1 base from J; junction bases left unmatched: 4. CDR3 length: 15 amino acids. Germline assignment: CDR1 SNHLY and CDR2 FYNNEI. In regard to this clone: Its antigen is not identified.

Sequenced sample: PBMCs. This clonotype was sampled from a woman between 18 and 29 years old in good health and CMV-seronegative. The chain carries TRBV2 and TRBJ1-3; 8 bases match TRBD1. CDR3 in amino acids: CASSLRQGSGNTIYF. In nucleotides, the CDR3 is TGTGCCAGCAGTCTTAGACAGGGGTCTGGAAACACCATATATTTT.